The 31 T cell receptor beta chains presented below share a single source sample, sequenced in a study of shared clonotypes between healthy human individuals. Assay used: immunoSEQ multiplex PCR; TCRdb lists only in-frame clones, some missing. The sample consists of about 2,200,000 clones, roughly 91% of them appearing once. Naive CD8 populations comprised CD45RO-negative cells positively selected for CCR7, excluding terminally differentiated effector memory CD45RA+ cells. Sequencing input: naive CD8+ T cells from PBMCs. These receptors all come from a man aged 18 to 29 in good health. Some clones in this sample may be carry-over from other donors' samples.

The genes are TRBV6-5 and TRBJ2-3; D gene unclear. Germline-derived CDR1 and CDR2 are MNHEY and SVGAGI. This CDR3 region has 15 residues. Trimming shortened V by 0 bases and J by 3 bases, and 10 bases separated the two germline ends. The CDR3 reads CASSYSVSWTDTQYF. The CDR3 bases are TGTGCCAGCAGTTACTCGGTGTCGTGGACAGATACGCAGTATTTT.

The chain recombines TRBV7-9 with TRBJ1-1; 9 bases are shared with TRBD1. The CDR3 sequence is 15 residues long. Germline V gene lookup returns CDR1 SEHNR and CDR2 FQNEAQ (reference sequence). The V segment lost 5 bases and the J segment 0 bases; nucleotides outside the gene matches: 4. The CDR3 sequence: CASSGTGFMNTEAFF. Written as DNA, the CDR3 is TGTGCCAGCAGCGGGACAGGGTTTATGAACACTGAAGCTTTCTTT.

The chain combines TRBV10-3 with TRBJ1-3; 8 bases fit TRBD1. Germline CDR1 and CDR2: ENHRY and SYGVKD. This CDR3 is 17 amino acids long. With V trimmed by 4 bases and J by 0 bases, 8 bases remained unmatched. The CDR3: CAISAWGQALSGNTIYF. The CDR3 region has the DNA TGTGCCATCAGTGCTTGGGGACAGGCACTCTCTGGAAACACCATATATTTT.

V is TRBV4-1 and J is TRBJ1-5, with D perhaps TRBD1 (6 bases). The CDR3 has 13 amino acids. The V and J ends lost 1 base and 5 bases respectively, with 6 bases between them. Germline V lookup: CDR1 MGHRA, CDR2 YSYEKL. The DNA for the CDR3 is TGCGCCAGCAGCCAAGCAGGGGATCAGCCCCAGCATTTT. Encoded protein: CASSQAGDQPQHF.

The rearrangement joins TRBV7-9 to TRBJ1-2; D is possibly TRBD1 (5 bases). The V and J ends lost 0 bases and 7 bases respectively, with 21 bases between them. CDR1 and CDR2 (germline): SEHNR, FQNEAQ (reference sequence). This CDR3 comprises 17 residues. The CDR3 sequence is CASSLARDDRGWGGYTF. The CDR3 coding sequence is TGTGCCAGCAGCTTAGCGCGGGATGATAGGGGATGGGGTGGCTACACCTTC.

The chain has TRBV5-8 and TRBJ2-3, with no clear D. V lost 0 bases and J lost 0, with 8 bases in between. The CDR3 extends over 15 amino acids. Per the germline V gene, CDR1 is SGHTS and CDR2 is YDEGEE. This CDR3 is CASSLGSSSTDTQYF. CDR3 DNA: TGTGCCAGCAGCTTGGGGTCTTCTAGCACAGATACGCAGTATTTT.

The rearrangement uses TRBV30 and TRBJ1-1; D remains ambiguous. V was cut by 0 bases and J by 1 base, with 6 bases left in between. The CDR3 runs 13 residues. Germline loops: CDR1 GTSNPN, CDR2 SVGIG (reference sequence). The chain's CDR3 is CAWSVLENTEAFF. The CDR3 bases are TGTGCCTGGAGTGTACTAGAGAACACTGAAGCTTTCTTT.

The V and J genes are TRBV4-1 and TRBJ2-1; D not resolved. CDR1 and CDR2 from the germline V gene are MGHRA and YSYEKL. There are 13 residues in the CDR3. The V gene lost 4 bases and the J gene lost 7 bases, with 11 bases spanning the gap. For the CDR3, the DNA is TGCGCCAGCAGCCGTTCCCCGGCGAATGAGCAGTTCTTC. Its protein is CASSRSPANEQFF.

The sample holds one count of this clone. The CDR3 coding sequence is TGTGCCAGCAGTAATTACAGGGACACCGGGGAGCTGTTTTTT. Protein: CASSNYRDTGELFF. J is TRBJ2-2 and V is TRBV6-5; perhaps TRBD1 as D (6 bases). The CDR3 spans 14 residues. Trimming stripped 5 bases from V and 3 bases from J, with 10 bases between. Germline V gene data show CDR1 as MNHEY and CDR2 as SVGAGI.

This clone has a single count. The chain links TRBV19 to TRBJ1-1, with no clear D. V lost 8 bases to trimming and J lost 0 bases, with 19 bases between them. The CDR3 totals 16 residues. Germline CDR1 LNHDA, CDR2 SQIVND (reference sequence). As DNA, the CDR3 is TGTGCCAGTTTGGGCCGCGTTCGGCCGATGAACACTGAAGCTTTCTTT. Encoded protein: CASLGRVRPMNTEAFF.

The rearrangement joins TRBV14 to TRBJ1-2; D uncertain. Trimming removed 3 bases from V and 1 base from J, with 6 bases in between. Germline CDR1 is SGHDN and CDR2 is FVKESK. This CDR3 has 13 residues. The CDR3 here is CASSHRSNYGYTF. CDR3 bases: TGTGCCAGCAGCCACCGGAGTAACTATGGCTACACCTTC.

The CDR3 here is CASSYSTTGQGRNTEAFF. The CDR3 DNA reads TGTGCCAGCAGTTACTCAACCACGGGTCAGGGGCGGAACACTGAAGCTTTCTTT. The chain recombines TRBV7-9 with TRBJ1-1; the D gene is possibly TRBD1 (6 bases). Trimming left V 6 bases short and J 1 base short, with 24 bases between. Per the germline V gene, CDR1 is SEHNR and CDR2 is FQNEAQ (reference sequence). The CDR3 totals 18 residues. Supplemented by reference TRBV7-9 and TRBJ1-1, the full variable domain reads DTGVSQNPRHKITKRGQNVTFRCDPISEHNRLYWYRQTLGQGPEFLTYFQNEAQLEKSRLLSDRFSAERPKGSFSTLEIQRTEQGDSAMYLCASSYSTTGQGRNTEAFFGQGTRLTVV.

The rearrangement links TRBV7-9 to TRBJ2-2; TRBD1 matches at 8 bases. Germline V CDR1 and CDR2: SEHNR, FQNEAQ (reference sequence). The CDR3 is 17 residues long. Trimming at V came to 3 bases and at J to 7 bases, leaving 13 bases not matched to a gene. This CDR3 reads CASSFLGSVDRGGELFF. In DNA, the CDR3 is TGTGCCAGCAGCTTCCTCGGGTCGGTCGACAGGGGCGGGGAGCTGTTTTTT.

The rearrangement joins TRBV27 to TRBJ2-7; no firm D call. This CDR3 spans 17 amino acids. The V and J ends lost 3 bases and 5 bases respectively, with 23 bases between them. CDR1 and CDR2 from the germline V gene are MNHEY and SMNVEV (reference sequence). The CDR3 bases are TGTGCCAGCAGTTTGTTTCCGGCGGAATCGTTGGTCCACGAGCAGTACTTC. Its protein product is CASSLFPAESLVHEQYF.

This chain joins TRBV10-2 and TRBJ2-3, with D tentatively TRBD1 or TRBD2 (7 bases each). Germline assignment: CDR1 WSHSY and CDR2 SAAADI. Trimming removed 2 bases from V and 5 bases from J, with 17 bases in between. The CDR3 spans 16 residues. The CDR3 nucleotides are TGCGCCAGCAGTGAGCTCAGGGGGGAGGGCCAAGATACGCAGTATTTT. It translates to CASSELRGEGQDTQYF.

In the case of this clone: At the DNA level, this CDR3 is encoded by other sequences in the same sample as well. The chain carries TRBV18 and TRBJ2-5; 7 bases match TRBD2. The junction had 0 bases not matched to a gene; V was cut back by 3 bases and J by 2 bases. This CDR3 contains 13 residues. Per germline, CDR1 KGHSH and CDR2 LQKENI. The CDR3 nucleotides read TGTGCCAGCTCACCCGGGAGGCAAGAGACCCAGTACTTC. Protein: CASSPGRQETQYF.

This clone was observed a single time. The chain recombines TRBV10-2 with TRBJ1-5; D unresolved. V was cut by 0 bases and J by 3 bases, with 9 bases left in between. The CDR3 is 15 amino acids. The germline V gene has CDR1 WSHSY and CDR2 SAAADI. Here the CDR3 DNA reads TGCGCCAGCAGTGAGTCGGTGCAGGTCAATCAGCCCCAGCATTTT. It specifies CASSESVQVNQPQHF.

CDR3 loop: CASSPKSGRAGYTF. The CDR3 coding sequence is TGCGCCAGCAGCCCTAAATCAGGGAGGGCTGGCTACACCTTC. The V gene is TRBV23-1, the J gene TRBJ1-2, with TRBD1 as a possible D gene (5 bases). TRBV23-1 counts as an open reading frame of uncertain function. V gave up 6 bases and J gave up 7 bases, with 18 bases separating them. This CDR3 has 14 amino acids.

This chain joins TRBV7-9 and TRBJ2-7; D gene unclear. CDR3 size: 15 residues. Germline CDR1 is SEHNR and CDR2 is FQNEAQ (reference sequence). The V gene lost 1 base and the J gene lost 3 bases, with 13 bases spanning the gap. The CDR3 DNA is TGTGCCAGCAGCTTAGTTTCCACTATTAACTACGAGCAGTACTTC. It yields the protein CASSLVSTINYEQYF. The whole variable domain, filled in from reference TRBV7-9 and TRBJ2-7, reads DTGVSQNPRHKITKRGQNVTFRCDPISEHNRLYWYRQTLGQGPEFLTYFQNEAQLEKSRLLSDRFSAERPKGSFSTLEIQRTEQGDSAMYLCASSLVSTINYEQYFGPGTRLTVT.

The chain carries TRBV7-9 and TRBJ2-7; TRBD2 matches at 12 bases. CDR3 size: 15 residues. Germline V gene sequence: CDR1 SEHNR, CDR2 FQNEAQ (reference sequence). V was pared by 4 bases and J by 6 bases, with 7 bases of the junction left unmatched. Here the CDR3 reads CASSSSGRAFGEQYF. The CDR3 DNA follows: TGTGCCAGCAGCTCTAGCGGGAGGGCCTTCGGCGAGCAGTACTTC.

Only one count was recorded for this clone. The chain is built from TRBV5-1 and TRBJ2-7; 9 bases fit TRBD2. CDR1 and CDR2 (germline): SGHRS, YFSETQ. The V gene end was trimmed by 3 bases and the J gene end by 5 bases; junction bases not matched to a gene: 6. The CDR3 is made up of 14 amino acids. DNA for the CDR3: TGCGCCAGCAGCTCAAATAGCGGGAGCAACGAGCAGTACTTC. This translates into CASSSNSGSNEQYF.

This chain joins TRBV7-3 and TRBJ2-5; 14 nucleotides agree with TRBD2. V gave up 2 bases and J gave up 4 bases; unmatched junction bases: 9. Germline V gives CDR1 SGHTA, CDR2 FQGTGA. The CDR3 runs 18 residues. The CDR3 bases are TGTGCCAGCAGCTTACCCTCAGGACTAGCGGGAGGAGGAGAGACCCAGTACTTC. Amino acids: CASSLPSGLAGGGETQYF.

The rearrangement links TRBV9 to TRBJ2-1; 12 positions agree with TRBD2. The CDR3 has 15 amino acids. J gave up 8 bases and V 1 base, and 4 bases lay outside the gene matches. CDR1 is SGDLS, CDR2 YYNGEE, per germline. The DNA for the CDR3 is TGTGCCAGCAGCGTACGACTAGCGGGAGAGGATGAGCAGTTCTTC. This codes for CASSVRLAGEDEQFF.

This sequence joins TRBV5-6 and TRBJ2-2, with a tentative D call TRBD2 (6 bases). Trimming cost V 4 bases and J 4 bases, with 11 bases left between them. Germline V gene data show CDR1 as SGHDT and CDR2 as YYEEEE. The CDR3 has 14 residues. For the CDR3, the DNA is TGTGCCAGCAGCCACTGGACTACCACCGGGGAGCTGTTTTTT. Translating it yields CASSHWTTTGELFF. The entire variable domain, with the rest obtained from reference TRBV5-6 and TRBJ2-2, is as follows: DAGVTQSPTHLIKTRGQQVTLRCSPKSGHDTVSWYQQALGQGPQFIFQYYEEEERQRGNFPDRFSGHQFPNYSSELNVNALLLGDSALYLCASSHWTTTGELFFGEGSRLTVL.

This clone was detected only once. Other DNA sequences in the sample encode the same CDR3. The V gene is TRBV4-1, the J gene TRBJ2-7; 8 nucleotides agree with TRBD1. Trimming cost V 4 bases and J 6 bases; bases outside gene matches: 8. Germline CDR1 MGHRA, CDR2 YSYEKL. CDR3 length: 14 residues. The CDR3 loop is CASSPGQGVGEQYF. CDR3 sequence (DNA): TGCGCCAGCAGCCCAGGACAGGGCGTTGGCGAGCAGTACTTC.

The V gene is TRBV4-2, the J gene TRBJ2-5, with D maybe TRBD1 (5 bases). Germline CDR1 and CDR2: LGHNA and YNFKEQ. This CDR3 spans 17 amino acids. V shed 4 bases and J shed 5 bases, with 23 bases lying between them. The CDR3 DNA reads TGTGCCAGCAGCCCTCAGGGATATGATGTTGGGGTGGAGACCCAGTACTTC. The encoded protein is CASSPQGYDVGVETQYF.

The V and J genes are TRBV6-5 and TRBJ2-1; TRBD2 matches 11 bases. Trimming took 4 bases from V and 6 from J; bases not matched to a gene: 5. The V gene's germline CDR1 is MNHEY and CDR2 SVGAGI. The CDR3 is 15 residues long. CDR3 in DNA: TGTGCCAGCAGTTTCAATAGCGGGAGGGCCAATGAGCAGTTCTTC. It yields the protein CASSFNSGRANEQFF.

The chain joins TRBV6-5 to TRBJ2-1, with D possibly matching TRBD1 (6 bases). CDR1 is MNHEY and CDR2 is SVGAGI in the germline V gene. The CDR3 totals 11 residues. V lost 8 bases and J lost 10, with 12 bases in between. The CDR3 loop is CASGEDREQFF. CDR3 bases: TGTGCCAGCGGCGAAGACAGGGAGCAGTTCTTC.

The chain recombines TRBV7-9 with TRBJ1-1; unclear D gene. The CDR3 covers 10 residues. CDR1 is SEHNR, CDR2 FQNEAQ, per germline (reference sequence). Deletions cut 4 bases from V and 7 bases from J, with 4 bases between. In nucleotides, the CDR3 is TGTGCCAGCAGCTCTCATGAAGCTTTCTTT. Translated, it gives CASSSHEAFF.

In this sample, this clone turned up once. The rearrangement joins TRBV28 to TRBJ2-5, with 8 bases identical to TRBD1. The CDR3 consists of 15 residues. CDR1 and CDR2 (germline): MDHEN, SYDVKM. The ends lost 1 base at V and 4 bases at J; junction bases unmatched: 5. This CDR3 reads CASSLLRTGRETQYF. CDR3 nucleotides: TGTGCCAGCAGTTTATTGAGGACAGGGAGAGAGACCCAGTACTTC.

The J gene is TRBJ2-6, the V gene TRBV19; D call uncertain. With 4 bases removed from V and 11 bases from J, the gap between germline ends came to 15 bases. CDR3 length: 14 residues. Germline CDR1 reads LNHDA; CDR2 reads SQIVND (reference sequence). For the CDR3, the DNA is TGTGCCAGTAGTAAAACCCCTTACCTCCACGTCCTGACTTTC. Amino acids: CASSKTPYLHVLTF.